This TCR beta chain was recovered during a study of siplizumab effects on memory and regulatory T cells. Broader study findings: Alloreactive sequences traceable to unstimulated CD4+ memory cells were significantly reduced by siplizumab. The study found that mappable alloreactive CD4+ clones averaged approximately 69% Treg-derived with siplizumab and roughly 27% in controls. To unstimulated subsets, only a minor fraction of alloreactive clones could be mapped.

Note on this clone: The antigen remains undetermined.

The V gene's germline CDR1 is SQVTM and CDR2 ANQGSEA. This CDR3 is 12 amino acids long. Trimming pared 4 bases from V and 3 bases from J, leaving 7 bases between. The study assayed around 92,000 TCR templates per sample. TCRdb keeps only in-frame clones here, not all; method: immunoSEQ multiplex PCR. The table has about 97,000 clones, around 90% seen once. The TCR comes from a human donor in good health. Sequenced material: non-Treg CD4+ T cells sorted from blood. This chain joins TRBV29-1 and TRBJ1-5; D possibly corresponds to TRBD1 (5 bases). The CDR3 sequence is CSVATVNQPQHF. CDR3 sequence (DNA): TGCAGCGTTGCGACAGTCAATCAGCCCCAGCATTTT.